The 32 T cell receptor beta chains presented below share a single source sample, sequenced in a study of blood T cell repertoires in COVID-19. TCRdb keeps only in-frame clones here, not all; method: immunoSEQ multiplex PCR. The sample holds approximately 170,000 clones; roughly 86% are singletons and the top ten take 3% to 4%. The sequenced sample consisted of peripheral blood. The receptors shown here come from a man aged 70-80 years with acute or convalescent COVID-19.

This clone was observed a handful of times. The chain joins TRBV5-1 to TRBJ1-2; 10 bases match TRBD1. V lost 4 bases and J lost 6; bases outside the gene matches: 9. The CDR3 length is 15 residues. Germline loops: CDR1 SGHRS, CDR2 YFSETQ. Written as DNA, the CDR3 is TGCGCCAGCAGCCAGCTCTACGGACAGGGGGATGGCTACACCTTC. Its protein is CASSQLYGQGDGYTF. The variable domain in full, with the rest retrieved from reference TRBV5-1 and TRBJ1-2, is KAGVTQTPRYLIKTRGQQVTLSCSPISGHRSVSWYQQTPGQGLQFLFEYFSETQRNKGNFPGRFSGRQFSNSRSEMNVSTLELGDSALYLCASSQLYGQGDGYTFGSGTRLTVV.

The sample holds a few counts of this clone. The chain couples TRBV9 to TRBJ1-3, with TRBD1 matching 8 bases. The V segment lost 2 bases and the J segment 1 base; nucleotides outside the gene matches: 5. The CDR3 runs 16 residues. Germline CDR1 SGDLS, CDR2 YYNGEE. In DNA form, the CDR3 reads TGTGCCAGCAGCGTCCCGCAGGGGGCGTCTGGAAACACCATATATTTT. Protein sequence: CASSVPQGASGNTIYF. Based on the CDR3 plus reference TRBV9 and TRBJ1-3, the full variable domain is DSGVTQTPKHLITATGQRVTLRCSPRSGDLSVYWYQQSLDQGLQFLIQYYNGEERAKGNILERFSAQQFPDLHSELNLSSLELGDSALYFCASSVPQGASGNTIYFGEGSWLTVV.

The chain employs TRBV7-3 and TRBJ1-1, with D maybe TRBD1 (5 bases). The germline V gene encodes CDR1 SGHTA and CDR2 FQGTGA. CDR3 length equals 14 residues. Trimming cost V 5 bases and J 1 base, with 11 bases left between them. In DNA form, the CDR3 reads TGTGCCAGCAGCCTCATGGGGGGGAACACTGAAGCTTTCTTT. Its translation is CASSLMGGNTEAFF.

The chain joins TRBV15 to TRBJ1-5, with D uncertain. The CDR3 extends over 15 amino acids. Germline loops: CDR1 LNHNV, CDR2 YYDKDF (reference sequence). V was clipped by 0 bases and J by 1 base, with 7 bases between them. The CDR3 nucleotides read TGTGCCACCAGCAGAGATCTTTTGAGCAATCAGCCCCAGCATTTT. It codes for CATSRDLLSNQPQHF.

The genes are TRBV21-1 and TRBJ1-2; the table's D call, TRBD1, was not checked against the DNA. TRBV21-1 constitutes a pseudogene. There are 15 residues in the CDR3. CDR3 sequence (DNA): TGTGCCAGCAGCAAAACTTTGGGGGACAGGGATGGCTACACCTTC. Translated, it gives CASSKTLGDRDGYTF.

J is TRBJ1-5 and V is TRBV12-3 or TRBV12-4; D call uncertain. The CDR3 has 13 residues. V was cut by 5 bases and J by 15 bases, with 20 bases left in between. DNA for the CDR3: TGTGCCAGCAGTCCAACACAAAGTGGAGTTCCGCATTTT. Residues: CASSPTQSGVPHF.

J is TRBJ1-1 and V is TRBV29-1, with D perhaps matching TRBD1 (5 bases). CDR3 length: 11 residues. V was cut by 7 bases and J by 5 bases, with 11 bases left in between. Germline V gives CDR1 SQVTM, CDR2 ANQGSEA. CDR3 protein: CSAGGETEAFF. The CDR3 nucleotides are TGCAGCGCTGGGGGGGAGACTGAAGCTTTCTTT.

The gene calls are TRBV9 and TRBJ1-1, with D possibly TRBD1 on 5 matching bases. Germline V gene data show CDR1 as SGDLS and CDR2 as YYNGEE. Trimming pared 4 bases from V and 3 bases from J, leaving 13 bases between. This CDR3 contains 14 residues. Written as DNA, the CDR3 is TGTGCCAGCAGCCGGGACGGGAGGTACACTGAAGCTTTCTTT. Translated: CASSRDGRYTEAFF.

This chain links TRBV5-4 with TRBJ1-1, with 7 bases that match TRBD1. The CDR3 contains 15 residues. CDR1 is SGHNT, CDR2 YYREEE, per germline (reference sequence). V was clipped by 0 bases and J by 1 base; unmatched bases: 3. CDR3 nucleotide sequence: TGTGCCAGCAGCTTGGCCCGACAGGGGAACACTGAAGCTTTCTTT. Amino acid sequence: CASSLARQGNTEAFF.

The chain recombines TRBV24-1 with TRBJ1-4; unclear D gene. Trimming took 2 bases from V and 8 from J, leaving 2 bases between them. CDR3 length equals 11 residues. Germline CDR1 and CDR2: KGHDR and SFDVKD. DNA of the CDR3: TGTGCCACCAGTGATTCAGAAAAACTGTTTTTT. This gives the protein CATSDSEKLFF.

This chain connects TRBV6-5 to TRBJ1-2; the D gene is possibly TRBD1 (6 bases). The CDR3 extends over 12 amino acids. V lost 8 bases and J lost 2, with 9 bases in between. From germline, CDR1 is MNHEY and CDR2 SVGAGI. CDR3 nucleotides: TGTGCCAGCCGCCAGGGGAACTATGGCTACACCTTC. Encoded protein: CASRQGNYGYTF.

The sample holds a few counts of this clone. The chain recombines TRBV5-4 with TRBJ1-4, with D perhaps matching TRBD1 (5 bases). Trimming removed 3 bases from V and 8 bases from J, with 14 bases in between. Germline CDR1 SGHNT, CDR2 YYREEE (reference sequence). The CDR3 has 14 residues. This CDR3 reads CASSSGREGEKLFF. Written as DNA, the CDR3 is TGTGCCAGCAGCTCGGGCAGGGAAGGGGAAAAACTGTTTTTT.

The chain uses TRBV3-1 (or the pseudogene TRBV3-2) and TRBJ1-3, with TRBD1 as a possible D gene (6 bases). This CDR3 contains 14 residues. Trimming removed 5 bases from V and 4 bases from J, with 12 bases in between. Germline V lookup: CDR1 LGHDT, CDR2 YNNKEL (reference sequence). The CDR3 reads CASSNRDTGNTIYF. The CDR3 nucleotides read TGTGCCAGCAGCAACCGGGACACAGGAAACACCATATATTTT.

The chain recombines TRBV5-1 with TRBJ2-3, with 8 bases aligning to TRBD1. This CDR3 region has 14 residues. J gave up 8 bases and V 4 bases, and 9 bases lay outside the gene matches. Germline CDR1 reads SGHRS; CDR2 reads YFSETQ. The chain's CDR3 is CASSPDRDRGTQYF. The DNA of the CDR3 is TGCGCCAGCAGCCCGGACAGGGATAGAGGTACGCAGTATTTT.

The genes are TRBV9 and TRBJ1-2, with 7 nucleotides matching TRBD1. Trimming cost V 0 bases and J 5 bases; bases outside gene matches: 7. The germline V gene encodes CDR1 SGDLS and CDR2 YYNGEE. CDR3 length: 15 amino acids. The CDR3 DNA sequence: TGTGCCAGCAGCGTAGAACCGACAGGGATATATGGCTACACCTTC. This encodes CASSVEPTGIYGYTF.

V and J are TRBV20-1 and TRBJ1-2, with D maybe TRBD1 (5 bases). The CDR3 extends over 11 amino acids. Germline CDR1 reads DFQATT; CDR2 reads SNEGSKA (reference sequence). The germline V and J ends were trimmed by 2 bases and 7 bases, with 8 bases remaining between them. Written as DNA, the CDR3 is TGCAGTGCTAGATGGGGGGGTGGCTACACCTTC. Translation: CSARWGGGYTF.

This clone was seen more than once but under ten times. The chain joins TRBV5-1 to TRBJ1-1; 7 bases agree with TRBD1. Germline assignment: CDR1 SGHRS and CDR2 YFSETQ. The CDR3 runs to 15 residues. The V segment lost 4 bases and the J segment 1 base; nucleotides outside the gene matches: 7. The CDR3 loop reads CASSLRPGGNTEAFF. Written as DNA, the CDR3 is TGCGCCAGCAGCCTTCGACCAGGGGGGAACACTGAAGCTTTCTTT.

The chain couples TRBV9 to TRBJ1-2; the D gene is possibly TRBD1 (6 bases). Per the germline V gene, CDR1 is SGDLS and CDR2 is YYNGEE. This CDR3 has 18 residues. V was cut by 0 bases and J by 0 bases, with 18 bases left in between. This CDR3 reads CASSVVPGGSHSNYGYTF. The CDR3 coding sequence is TGTGCCAGCAGCGTAGTTCCGGGGGGCTCCCACTCTAACTATGGCTACACCTTC.

The V call is TRBV7-2, the J call TRBJ2-1, with 11 bases aligning to TRBD2. This CDR3 comprises 16 residues. V lost 6 bases and J lost 3; bases outside the gene matches: 7. Germline lookup yields CDR1 SGHTA and CDR2 FQGNSA. The CDR3 DNA sequence: TGTGCCAGCAGTTCCAGACTAGCGGGGAACTACAATGAGCAGTTCTTC. Amino acids: CASSSRLAGNYNEQFF.

The V and J genes are TRBV6-2 or TRBV6-3 and TRBJ1-2; D is perhaps TRBD1 (5 bases). Trimming cost V 4 bases and J 4 bases, with 10 bases left between them. Germline loops: CDR1 MNHEY, CDR2 SVGEGT. The CDR3 sequence is 13 residues long. CDR3 in DNA: TGTGCCAGCAGTTCTACAGGTCGCTATGGCTACACCTTC. Amino acids: CASSSTGRYGYTF.

The gene calls are TRBV4-2 and TRBJ2-3; TRBD2 agrees at 9 bases. Per germline, CDR1 LGHNA and CDR2 YNFKEQ. The V segment lost 10 bases and the J segment 1 base; nucleotides outside the gene matches: 12. This CDR3 is 16 amino acids long. This chain's CDR3 is CATSPGTSRGTDTQYF. As DNA, the CDR3 is TGTGCCACCTCACCAGGGACTAGCCGCGGCACAGATACGCAGTATTTT.

CDR3 protein: CASSFQEIFSGNTIYF. CDR3 nucleotide sequence: TGTGCCAGCAGTTTTCAGGAAATATTCTCTGGAAACACCATATATTTT. The J gene is TRBJ1-3, the V gene TRBV28; D remains ambiguous. Trimming took 3 bases from V and 0 from J, leaving 12 bases between them. CDR3 length: 16 residues. CDR1 and CDR2 (germline): MDHEN, SYDVKM.

The J gene is TRBJ2-7, the V gene TRBV7-6, with a tentative D call TRBD2 (6 bases). The CDR3 is made up of 15 amino acids. From germline, CDR1 is SGHVS and CDR2 FNYEAQ. V dropped 5 bases and J dropped 3 bases, with 17 bases sitting between them. The CDR3 sequence is CASSPPRSGDYEQYF. The CDR3 DNA follows: TGTGCCAGCAGCCCCCCCCGGTCGGGGGACTACGAGCAGTACTTC.

This clone was counted once. This rearrangement joins TRBV5-1 to TRBJ2-2; D unclear. Trimming cost V 4 bases and J 4 bases, with 8 bases left between them. CDR3 length equals 13 residues. Germline CDR1 SGHRS, CDR2 YFSETQ. This CDR3 reads CASSRGVTGELFF. The DNA for the CDR3 is TGCGCCAGCAGCCGAGGCGTCACCGGGGAGCTGTTTTTT. Supplemented by reference TRBV5-1 and TRBJ2-2, the full variable domain reads KAGVTQTPRYLIKTRGQQVTLSCSPISGHRSVSWYQQTPGQGLQFLFEYFSETQRNKGNFPGRFSGRQFSNSRSEMNVSTLELGDSALYLCASSRGVTGELFFGEGSRLTVL.

The CDR3 loop is CASSPGTSFRNEQFF. DNA of the CDR3: TGTGCCAGCAGCCCAGGGACTAGCTTCCGAAATGAGCAGTTCTTC. The chain is built from TRBV28 and TRBJ2-1; 9 bases are shared with TRBD2. This CDR3 is built from 15 residues. In germline, CDR1 is MDHEN, CDR2 SYDVKM. The ends lost 6 bases at V and 7 bases at J; junction bases unmatched: 10.

This sequence joins TRBV7-9 and TRBJ2-7; 9 bases are a match to TRBD1. This CDR3 has 13 residues. CDR1 and CDR2 from the germline V gene are SEHNR and FQNEAQ (reference sequence). J lost 6 bases, V lost 6 bases, and 6 bases had no gene match. Here the CDR3 DNA reads TGTGCCAGCAGTCCCGGGACAGGGATCGAGCAGTACTTC. This encodes CASSPGTGIEQYF.

The V call is TRBV6-1, the J call TRBJ1-6, with no clear D. The V gene lost 3 bases and the J gene lost 0 bases, with 6 bases spanning the gap. The CDR3 loop spans 15 amino acids. Germline CDR1 and CDR2: MNHNS and SASEGT. The CDR3 DNA is TGTGCCAGCAGTGATAGGAGCTCCTATAATTCACCCCTCCACTTT. Encoded protein: CASSDRSSYNSPLHF.

The CDR3 here is CASKGTPEGAQHF. CDR3 DNA sequence: TGTGCCAGCAAAGGGACACCCGAGGGAGCCCAGCATTTT. The rearrangement joins TRBV2 to TRBJ1-5; weak D call: TRBD1 (6 bases). There are 13 residues in the CDR3. Per germline, CDR1 SNHLY and CDR2 FYNNEI. Trimming removed 7 bases at V and 11 bases at J, with 18 bases between.

This sequence joins TRBV5-1 and TRBJ2-6; D remains unclear. The ends were cut back, 5 bases at V and 0 bases at J, with 9 bases in the middle. CDR1 SGHRS and CDR2 YFSETQ come from the germline V gene. The CDR3 runs to 15 residues. This CDR3 reads CASREENSGANVLTF. The DNA for the CDR3 is TGCGCCAGCAGAGAGGAGAACTCTGGGGCCAACGTCCTGACTTTC.

The rearrangement joins TRBV5-1 to TRBJ2-1, with D maybe TRBD1 (5 bases). V lost 2 bases and J 4 bases, leaving 13 bases between the germline ends. CDR1 SGHRS and CDR2 YFSETQ come from the germline V gene. The CDR3 is 15 residues long. The chain's CDR3 is CASSFGGQLYNEQFF. In nucleotides, the CDR3 is TGCGCCAGCAGCTTTGGTGGACAATTATACAATGAGCAGTTCTTC.

This chain uses TRBV19 with TRBJ1-1, with TRBD1 matching over 7 bases. Germline loops: CDR1 LNHDA, CDR2 SQIVND (reference sequence). The CDR3 extends over 15 amino acids. The V segment lost 2 bases and the J segment 7 bases; nucleotides outside the gene matches: 10. Written as DNA, the CDR3 is TGTGCCAGTAGTATAAGTAGAGGGGGCACATATGAAGCTTTCTTT. Translation gives CASSISRGGTYEAFF. Filled out from reference TRBV19 and TRBJ1-1, the complete variable domain reads DGGITQSPKYLFRKEGQNVTLSCEQNLNHDAMYWYRQDPGQGLRLIYYSQIVNDFQKGDIAEGYSVSREKKESFPLTVTSAQKNPTAFYLCASSISRGGTYEAFFGQGTRLTVV.

CDR3 region: CASRAGNQGANYGYTF. For the CDR3, the DNA is TGTGCCAGCAGGGCCGGAAATCAGGGCGCCAACTATGGCTACACCTTC. V usage is TRBV2 and J usage is TRBJ1-2; the D gene is possibly TRBD1 (5 bases). CDR1 SNHLY and CDR2 FYNNEI come from the germline V gene. The CDR3 is made up of 16 amino acids. V gave up 6 bases and J gave up 2 bases, with 19 bases separating them. The full variable domain, its missing parts supplied by reference TRBV2 and TRBJ1-2, is EPEVTQTPSHQVTQMGQEVILRCVPISNHLYFYWYRQILGQKVEFLVSFYNNEISEKSEIFDDQFSVERPDGSNFTLKIRSTKLEDSAMYFCASRAGNQGANYGYTFGSGTRLTVV.